This T cell receptor beta chain was identified in a study of CD8+CD57+ T cells in acquired aplastic anemia. Study background: Sorted CD4+ and CD8+ cell DNA averaged about 3.5 ug.

Germline-derived CDR1 and CDR2 are SEHNR and FQNEAQ (reference sequence). This CDR3 has 14 amino acids. The use of genomic DNA as template underpinned the TCR beta VDJ and CDR3 profiling. TCRdb ran MiXCR on the reads and lists one entry per CDR3 protein. The data hold about 260,000 distinct CDR3 sequences, with 82% observed a single time. Patients picked for sequencing had shown CD8+CD57+ cell expansion detected by flow cytometry. Every patient had severe acquired aplastic anemia. Study observations and caveats: The same twenty-nine CD8+ CDR3 sequences occurred in patients and in controls. For CD8+ Simpson's diversity, patients and controls showed no significant difference.

Concerning this clonotype: The antigen remains unidentified. The junction departs from the called germline gene at one end, perhaps through a read error.

The receptor was isolated from a human donor with aplastic anemia. Material for sequencing was sorted CD4+, CD8+, or CD8+CD57+ T cells (not recorded which) from PBMCs. The chain carries TRBV7-9 and TRBJ2-5; no definite D call. CDR3 sequence: CATSMDRAEETQYF. CDR3 sequence (DNA): TGTGCCACCAGCATGGATAGGGCAGAAGAGACCCAGTACTTC.